This T cell receptor (beta chain) derives from a study of cytomegalovirus exposure and HLA in healthy donors. General study results and limits: A later analysis linked a missense variant in DCLRE1C to the trimming of TCR beta V and J genes. A later analysis found that most CMV-associated TCR beta chains appeared HLA-restricted. As was reported, the HLA-A and HLA-B alleles of most subjects were accurately predicted from TCR beta sequences. For most TCR beta V segments, an earlier analysis put the productive rate at about 87% or about 30% of the time.

J gave up 0 bases and V 6 bases, and 5 bases lay outside the gene matches. CDR3 size: 15 residues. Germline V gives CDR1 MNHEY, CDR2 SVGAGI. For this clone: Antigen unknown.

It was with 60 Vbeta and 13 Jbeta primers that the PCR ran. Profiled with immunoSEQ multiplex PCR; TCRdb holds only in-frame clones, not every one. The sample includes some 110,000 clones, about 68% of them seen just once. The chain has TRBV6-5 and TRBJ2-5, with 9 bases aligning to TRBD1. The receptor was isolated from a woman in her forties or fifties in good health and CMV-seropositive. Sequencing used PBMCs. This CDR3 reads CASRPGQGYQETQYF. The DNA of the CDR3 is TGTGCCAGCAGACCGGGACAGGGTTACCAAGAGACCCAGTACTTC.